This T cell receptor (beta chain) appears in the sequencing data of a study of sequential checkpoint blockade in melanoma. As for the study in general: TCRbeta immunosequencing was performed on DNA from roughly 91 pretreatment melanoma tumor samples. Broader study findings: About 30 times likelier clinical benefit followed increased tumor T-cell fraction and clonality. Mutational load did not correlate with tumor T-cell fraction or clonality.

The treatment here: randomized to nivolumab then ipilimumab (arm A) or the reverse (arm B). None of the patients previously received DNA-damaging chemotherapy. As to this clone: The antigen remains undetermined.

Assay used: immunoSEQ multiplex PCR; TCRdb lists only in-frame clones, some missing. This table has some 1,500 clones, 22% appearing once. This TCR came from a human donor with melanoma. The specimen was tumor tissue (inferred from file names), collected from a patient given nivolumab and ipilimumab in sequence.

CDR3 residues: CASKGQGWGSYNEQFF. CDR3 nucleotides: TGTGCCAGCAAGGGGCAGGGATGGGGCTCCTACAATGAGCAGTTCTTC. The chain uses TRBV12-5 and TRBJ2-1; TRBD1 might be the D (5 bases). Germline values: CDR1 LGHNT, CDR2 FRNRAP. The CDR3 is made up of 16 amino acids.